This T cell receptor (beta chain) was retrieved from a study of T cell clonality in common variable immunodeficiency. The repertoire was sequenced with immunoSEQ multiplex PCR; TCRdb's copy has only in-frame clones and lacks some. This record lists about 55,000 clones, none seen once only, and the top ten clones contain 0.7% to 0.95%. From germline, CDR1 is LNHDA and CDR2 SQIVND (reference sequence). CDR3 length: 15 amino acids. Trimming pared 4 bases from V and 4 bases from J, leaving 16 bases between. This clone was seen repeatedly, ten times or more. The CDR3 goes on 3 residues after the read ends, and that part is filled in from the germline J gene.

Sequenced sample: peripheral blood mononuclear cells. This chain connects TRBV19 to TRBJ2-5; the D gene is possibly TRBD1 (6 bases). This clonotype originated in a person between 18 and 75 years old in good health. The sequenced part of the CDR3 DNA is TGTGCCAGTAGTACTTACAGGGATCCCCGAGAGACC. Translating it yields CASSTYRDPRET. From start to end, the CDR3 is CASSTYRDPRETQYF.